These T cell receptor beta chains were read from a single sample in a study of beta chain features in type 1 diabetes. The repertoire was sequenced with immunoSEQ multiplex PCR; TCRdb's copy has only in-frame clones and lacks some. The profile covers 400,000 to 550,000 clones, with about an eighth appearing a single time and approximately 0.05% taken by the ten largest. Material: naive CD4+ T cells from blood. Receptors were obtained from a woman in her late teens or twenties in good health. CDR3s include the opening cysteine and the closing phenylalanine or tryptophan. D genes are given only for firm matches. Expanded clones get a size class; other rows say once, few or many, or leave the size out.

CASSLVRVPTDTQYF	TGCGCCAGCAGCTTGGTTCGGGTTCCCACAGATACGCAGTATTTT	.	TRBV5-1	TRBJ2-3	15	few
CASSQDLIPVRQFF	TGTGCCAGCAGCCAAGATTTAATTCCGGTTAGGCAGTTCTTC	.	TRBV14	TRBJ2-1	14	few
CASSLSYRASSGNTIYF	TGTGCCAGCAGCCTAAGCTACAGGGCTTCCTCTGGAAACACCATATATTTT	.	TRBV7-2	TRBJ1-3	17	.
CASSQEEIRGGTQYF	TGCGCCAGCAGCCAAGAAGAGATCAGGGGCGGGACCCAGTACTTC	.	TRBV4-1	TRBJ2-5	15	few
CASSLGQAEAFF	TGTGCCAGCAGCTTAGGCCAGGCTGAAGCTTTCTTT	.	TRBV7-9	TRBJ1-1	12	.
CASSPQGPEETQYF	TGTGCCAGCAGCCCTCAGGGACCTGAAGAGACCCAGTACTTC	.	TRBV7-3	TRBJ2-5	14	few
CASSVVSGREQYF	TGTGCCAGCAGCGTAGTTTCGGGCAGGGAGCAGTACTTC	.	TRBV9	TRBJ2-7	13	.
CASSPADTQYF	TGTGCCAGCAGCCCAGCTGATACGCAGTATTTT	.	TRBV7-2	TRBJ2-3	11	few
CASSLTSGVGNEQFF	TGCGCCAGCAGCCTAACTAGCGGGGTGGGGAATGAGCAGTTCTTC	TRBD2	TRBV5-1	TRBJ2-1	15	.
CSARTTAYEQYF	TGCAGCGCCCGAACGACAGCCTACGAGCAGTACTTC	.	TRBV29-1	TRBJ2-7	12	few
CASSPASGRTYEQYF	TGTGCCAGCAGCCCCGCTAGCGGGCGGACCTACGAGCAGTACTTC	TRBD2	TRBV11-1	TRBJ2-7	15	.
CASNAAGNSPLHF	TGTGCCAGCAACGCAGCGGGAAATTCACCCCTCCACTTT	.	TRBV2	TRBJ1-6	13	.
CASSVDGDSYNEQFF	TGTGCCAGCAGCGTAGATGGTGACTCCTACAATGAGCAGTTCTTC	.	TRBV9	TRBJ2-1	15	few
CASSLRLAGQGWEQFF	TGTGCCAGCAGCTTACGCCTAGCGGGACAAGGTTGGGAGCAGTTCTTC	TRBD2	TRBV7-2	TRBJ2-1	16	.
CASSQEWGAQETQYF	TGTGCCAGCAGCCAAGAGTGGGGGGCTCAAGAGACCCAGTACTTC	.	TRBV4-2	TRBJ2-5	15	.
CSVDRVGSSYGYTF	TGCAGCGTTGATAGGGTGGGGTCCAGCTATGGCTACACCTTC	.	TRBV29-1	TRBJ1-2	14	.
CAWSSLAGGGEQYF	TGTGCCTGGAGCTCTCTAGCGGGAGGCGGTGAGCAGTACTTC	TRBD2	TRBV30	TRBJ2-5	14	few
CASSKGAGIQETQYF	TGTGCCAGTAGCAAAGGTGCGGGGATCCAAGAGACCCAGTACTTC	.	TRBV19	TRBJ2-5	15	few
CASSEYSRGETQYF	TGTGCCAGCAGTGAATACTCCAGGGGAGAGACCCAGTACTTC	.	TRBV25-1	TRBJ2-5	14	few
CASSSTGTRETQYF	TGTGCCAGCAGCTCCACCGGGACACGGGAGACCCAGTACTTC	.	TRBV7-6	TRBJ2-5	14	.
CASTPTGARETQYF	TGTGCCAGCACTCCAACAGGGGCCCGAGAGACCCAGTACTTC	TRBD1	TRBV7-9	TRBJ2-5	14	few
CSASPYNEQFF	TGCAGTGCTAGCCCCTACAATGAGCAGTTCTTC	.	TRBV20-1	TRBJ2-1	11	once
CASVRDRGSYNEQFF	TGTGCCAGCGTCCGGGACAGGGGCTCATACAATGAGCAGTTCTTC	TRBD1	TRBV6-5	TRBJ2-1	15	.
CASSYRQGLYQETQYF	TGTGCCAGCAGTTACCGACAGGGTCTGTACCAAGAGACCCAGTACTTC	TRBD1	TRBV6-6	TRBJ2-5	16	.
CASTRTVTPTETQYF	TGTGCCAGCACCCGGACAGTCACACCGACAGAGACCCAGTACTTC	.	TRBV6-5	TRBJ2-5	15	few
CASRQRTGDNSPLHF	TGTGCCAGCAGACAGAGGACAGGAGATAATTCACCCCTCCACTTT	TRBD1	TRBV7-2	TRBJ1-6	15	few
CASSRSPEKRTDTQYF	TGTGCCAGCAGCCGGTCCCCCGAGAAGAGGACAGATACGCAGTATTTT	.	TRBV4-2	TRBJ2-3	16	few
CASSSGTDTQYF	TGTGCCAGCAGCTCCGGCACAGATACGCAGTATTTT	.	TRBV7-2	TRBJ2-3	12	.
CSVEWLRGLDTQYF	TGCAGCGTTGAGTGGTTAAGGGGGCTGGATACGCAGTATTTT	TRBD1	TRBV29-1	TRBJ2-3	14	few
CASSQGWGRGTEAFF	TGCGCCAGCAGCCAAGGATGGGGCAGGGGGACTGAAGCTTTCTTT	TRBD1	TRBV4-3	TRBJ1-1	15	.
CASSVSGTGGYEQYF	TGTGCCAGCAGTGTATCCGGGACAGGGGGCTACGAGCAGTACTTC	TRBD1	TRBV6-1	TRBJ2-7	15	.
CAWIDPGNRYYEQYF	TGTGCCTGGATCGACCCGGGAAACCGTTACTACGAGCAGTACTTC	.	TRBV30	TRBJ2-7	15	.
CASSKGQGAYEQYF	TGTGCCAGCAGCAAGGGACAGGGGGCCTACGAGCAGTACTTC	TRBD1	TRBV7-3	TRBJ2-7	14	.
CATSRESGLAGGYGIPSEQYF	TGTGCCACCAGCAGAGAGTCCGGACTAGCGGGAGGCTACGGTATCCCCTCCGAGCAGTACTTC	TRBD2	TRBV15	TRBJ2-7	21	few
CAWRGVNEKLFF	TGTGCCTGGAGGGGGGTTAATGAAAAACTGTTTTTT	.	TRBV30	TRBJ1-4	12	few
CASSSRGTETQYF	TGTGCCAGCAGTTCCCGTGGTACGGAGACCCAGTACTTC	.	TRBV27	TRBJ2-5	13	few
CASSTQPSGNTDTQYF	TGTGCCAGCAGTACCCAGCCTAGCGGGAACACAGATACGCAGTATTTT	TRBD2	TRBV7-2	TRBJ2-3	16	many
CASRDDRAGNQPQHF	TGTGCCAGTAGGGATGACAGGGCTGGCAATCAGCCCCAGCATTTT	TRBD1	TRBV19	TRBJ1-5	15	few
CASSLRAGGTEAFF	TGTGCCAGCAGCTTAAGGGCAGGGGGCACTGAAGCTTTCTTT	TRBD1	TRBV7-8	TRBJ1-1	14	.
CASSYSGQGYEQYF	TGTGCCAGCAGTTACTCGGGACAGGGGTACGAGCAGTACTTC	TRBD1	TRBV6-5	TRBJ2-7	14	few
CASSVGGGDEQFF	TGTGCCAGCAGTGTAGGAGGAGGGGATGAGCAGTTCTTC	.	TRBV2	TRBJ2-1	13	few
CATSPGAGAWQETQYF	TGTGCCACCAGCCCCGGGGCCGGGGCTTGGCAAGAGACCCAGTACTTC	.	TRBV15	TRBJ2-5	16	few
CASSPNRGRVETQYF	TGTGCCAGCTCACCTAACAGGGGGCGCGTCGAGACCCAGTACTTC	TRBD1	TRBV18	TRBJ2-5	15	.
CASIKLGAGAYNEQFF	TGTGCCAGCATCAAACTGGGGGCTGGCGCCTACAATGAGCAGTTCTTC	.	TRBV27	TRBJ2-1	16	.
CASSDRRIGQYF	TGTGCCAGCAGTGACAGACGGATTGGACAGTATTTT	.	TRBV6-4	TRBJ2-3	12	few
CSYNRPGSYNEQFF	TGCAGCTATAACCGTCCGGGAAGCTACAATGAGCAGTTCTTC	.	TRBV29-1	TRBJ2-1	14	.
CSVASNTEAFF	TGCAGCGTTGCGTCGAACACTGAAGCTTTCTTT	.	TRBV29-1	TRBJ1-1	11	.
CASSMRMTATSSYEQYF	TGTGCCAGTAGTATGAGGATGACAGCTACGAGCTCCTACGAGCAGTACTTC	.	TRBV19	TRBJ2-7	17	.
CASSQFSYYEQYF	TGTGCCAGCAGCCAGTTTTCTTACTACGAGCAGTACTTC	.	TRBV14	TRBJ2-7	13	.
CASSYRLEQGASGYTF	TGTGCCAGCAGTTACCGCCTGGAACAGGGGGCGAGCGGCTACACCTTC	TRBD1	TRBV6-5	TRBJ1-2	16	few
CASSRDGEQFF	TGTGCCAGCTCCCGGGACGGTGAGCAGTTCTTC	.	TRBV18	TRBJ2-1	11	few
CASSPRRGDQETQYF	TGTGCCAGCTCACCAAGGCGGGGAGACCAAGAGACCCAGTACTTC	.	TRBV18	TRBJ2-5	15	.
CGGSNTGELFF	TGCGGCGGGTCCAACACCGGGGAGCTGTTTTTT	.	TRBV29-1	TRBJ2-2	11	.
CASSEAWAGFDTQYF	TGTGCCAGCAGTGAAGCATGGGCGGGGTTTGATACGCAGTATTTT	.	TRBV2	TRBJ2-3	15	few